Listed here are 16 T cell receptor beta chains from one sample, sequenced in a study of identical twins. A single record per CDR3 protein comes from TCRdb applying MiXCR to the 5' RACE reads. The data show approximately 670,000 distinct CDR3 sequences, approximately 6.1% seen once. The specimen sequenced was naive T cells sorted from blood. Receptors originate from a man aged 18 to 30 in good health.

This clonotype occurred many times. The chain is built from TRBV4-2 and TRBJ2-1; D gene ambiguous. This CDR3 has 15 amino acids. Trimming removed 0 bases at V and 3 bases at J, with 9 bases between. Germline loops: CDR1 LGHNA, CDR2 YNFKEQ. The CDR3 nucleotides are TGTGCCAGCAGCCAAGAACTACCTGTCTACAATGAGCAGTTCTTC. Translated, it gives CASSQELPVYNEQFF.

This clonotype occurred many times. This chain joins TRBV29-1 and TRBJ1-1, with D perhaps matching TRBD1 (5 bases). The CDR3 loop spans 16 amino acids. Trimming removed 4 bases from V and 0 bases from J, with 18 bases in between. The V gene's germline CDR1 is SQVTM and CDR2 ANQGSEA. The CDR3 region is CSVGGRPGGMNTEAFF. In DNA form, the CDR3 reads TGCAGCGTTGGGGGGAGACCAGGAGGGATGAACACTGAAGCTTTCTTT.

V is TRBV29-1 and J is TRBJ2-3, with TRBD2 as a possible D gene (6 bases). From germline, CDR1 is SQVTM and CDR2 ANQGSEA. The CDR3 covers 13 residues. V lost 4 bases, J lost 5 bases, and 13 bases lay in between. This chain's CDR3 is CSVGRGRGDTQYF. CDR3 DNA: TGCAGCGTTGGGCGGGGACGGGGAGATACGCAGTATTTT.

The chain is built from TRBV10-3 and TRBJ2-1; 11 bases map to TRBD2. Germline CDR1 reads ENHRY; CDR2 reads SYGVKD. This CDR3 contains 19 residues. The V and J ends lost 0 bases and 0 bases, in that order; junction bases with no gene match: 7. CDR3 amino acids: CAISESPGTSGSSYNEQFF. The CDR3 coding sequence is TGTGCCATCAGTGAGTCGCCCGGGACTAGCGGAAGCTCCTACAATGAGCAGTTCTTC.

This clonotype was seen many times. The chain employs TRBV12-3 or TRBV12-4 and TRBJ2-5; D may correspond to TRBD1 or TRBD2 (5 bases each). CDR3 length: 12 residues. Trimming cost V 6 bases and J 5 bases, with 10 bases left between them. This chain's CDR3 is CASRGVGETQYF. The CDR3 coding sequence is TGTGCCAGCAGGGGGGTCGGGGAGACCCAGTACTTC.

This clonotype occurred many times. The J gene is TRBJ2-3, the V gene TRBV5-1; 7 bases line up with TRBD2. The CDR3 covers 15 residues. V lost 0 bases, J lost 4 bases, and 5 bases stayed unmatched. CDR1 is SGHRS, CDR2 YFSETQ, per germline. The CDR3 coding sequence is TGCGCCAGCAGCTTGGCGGTGGGGAGGGCAGATACGCAGTATTTT. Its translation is CASSLAVGRADTQYF. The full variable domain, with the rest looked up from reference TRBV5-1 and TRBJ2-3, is KAGVTQTPRYLIKTRGQQVTLSCSPISGHRSVSWYQQTPGQGLQFLFEYFSETQRNKGNFPGRFSGRQFSNSRSEMNVSTLELGDSALYLCASSLAVGRADTQYFGPGTRLTVL.

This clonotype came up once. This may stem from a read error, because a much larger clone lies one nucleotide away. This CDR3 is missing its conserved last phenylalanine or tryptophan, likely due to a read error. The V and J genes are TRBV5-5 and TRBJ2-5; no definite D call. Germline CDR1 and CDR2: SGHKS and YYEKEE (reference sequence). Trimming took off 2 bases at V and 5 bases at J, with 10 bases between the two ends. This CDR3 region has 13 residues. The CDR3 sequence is CASSLNRAETQYS. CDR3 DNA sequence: TGTGCCAGCAGCTTAAACAGAGCCGAGACCCAGTACTCC.

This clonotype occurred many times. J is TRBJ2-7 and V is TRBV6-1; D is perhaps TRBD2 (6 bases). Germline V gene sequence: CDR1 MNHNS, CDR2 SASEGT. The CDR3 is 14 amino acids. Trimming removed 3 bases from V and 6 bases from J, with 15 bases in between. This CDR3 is CASSEGGILPEQYF. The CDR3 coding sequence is TGTGCCAGCAGTGAGGGAGGTATCCTACCCGAGCAGTACTTC.

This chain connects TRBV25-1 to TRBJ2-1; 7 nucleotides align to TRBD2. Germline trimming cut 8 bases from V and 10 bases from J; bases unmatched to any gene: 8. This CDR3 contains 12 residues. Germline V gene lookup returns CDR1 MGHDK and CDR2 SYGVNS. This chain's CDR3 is CASGWREYEQFF. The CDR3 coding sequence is TGTGCCAGCGGATGGCGGGAGTACGAGCAGTTCTTC.

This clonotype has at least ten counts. CDR3 sequence (DNA): TGTGCCAGCAGCCAAGAATCTCGGGGGGTTGGCACAGATACGCAGTATTTT. Protein: CASSQESRGVGTDTQYF. This sequence joins TRBV4-2 and TRBJ2-3, with 7 bases fitting TRBD2. CDR3 length equals 17 residues. The V gene end was trimmed by 0 bases and the J gene end by 1 base; junction bases not matched to a gene: 7. Looked up from germline, CDR1 is LGHNA and CDR2 is YNFKEQ.

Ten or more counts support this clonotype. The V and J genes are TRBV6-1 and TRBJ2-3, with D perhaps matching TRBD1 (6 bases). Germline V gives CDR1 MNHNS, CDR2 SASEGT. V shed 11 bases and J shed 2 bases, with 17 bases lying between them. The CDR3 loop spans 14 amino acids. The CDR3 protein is CAATAGDNTDTQYF. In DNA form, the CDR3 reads TGTGCCGCTACGGCAGGGGATAACACAGATACGCAGTATTTT.

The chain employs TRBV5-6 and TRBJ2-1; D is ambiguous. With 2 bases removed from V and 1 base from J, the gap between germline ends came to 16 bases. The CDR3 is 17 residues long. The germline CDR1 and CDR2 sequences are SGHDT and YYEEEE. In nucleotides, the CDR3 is TGTGCCAGCAGCTTACAGTACGCGAATTATTCCTACAATGAGCAGTTCTTC. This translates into CASSLQYANYSYNEQFF.

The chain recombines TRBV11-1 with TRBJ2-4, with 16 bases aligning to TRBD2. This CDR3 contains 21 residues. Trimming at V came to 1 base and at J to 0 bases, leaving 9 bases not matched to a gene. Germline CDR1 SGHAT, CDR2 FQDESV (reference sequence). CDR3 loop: CASSLGPGTSGRALAKNIQYF. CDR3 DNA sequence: TGTGCCAGCAGCTTAGGTCCCGGGACTAGCGGGAGGGCCCTAGCCAAAAACATTCAGTACTTC. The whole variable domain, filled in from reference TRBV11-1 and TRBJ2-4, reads EAEVAQSPRYKITEKSQAVAFWCDPISGHATLYWYRQILGQGPELLVQFQDESVVDDSQLPKDRFSAERLKGVDSTLKIQPAELGDSAMYLCASSLGPGTSGRALAKNIQYFGAGTRLSVL.

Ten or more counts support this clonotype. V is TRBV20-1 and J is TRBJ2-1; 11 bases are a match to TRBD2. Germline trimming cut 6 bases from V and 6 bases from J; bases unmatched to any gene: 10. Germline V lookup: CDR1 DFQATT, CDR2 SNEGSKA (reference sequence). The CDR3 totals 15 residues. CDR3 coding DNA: TGCAGTGCCCGGGGCCTAGCGGGAGGAGGCAATGAGCAGTTCTTC. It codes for CSARGLAGGGNEQFF.

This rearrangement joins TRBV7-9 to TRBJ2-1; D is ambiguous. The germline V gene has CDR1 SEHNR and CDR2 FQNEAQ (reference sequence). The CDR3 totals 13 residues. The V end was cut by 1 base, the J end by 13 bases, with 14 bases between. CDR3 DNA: TGTGCCAGCAGCTTAGACGACTCGCCTACCCAGTTCTTC. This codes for CASSLDDSPTQFF.

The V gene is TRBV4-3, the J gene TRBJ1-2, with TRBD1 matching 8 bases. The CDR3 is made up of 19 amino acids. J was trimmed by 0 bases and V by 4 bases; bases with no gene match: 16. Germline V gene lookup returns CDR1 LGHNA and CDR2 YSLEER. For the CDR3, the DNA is TGCGCCAGCAGCCCTATACAGGGGGAGAACGAAGAGGCTAACTATGGCTACACCTTC. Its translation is CASSPIQGENEEANYGYTF.